A selection of T cell receptor beta chains follows, all from one sample in a study of T cells after yellow fever vaccination. TCRdb re-analysed the 5' RACE reads in MiXCR, keeping a single row per CDR3 protein. The sample shows 300,000 to 350,000 distinct CDR3 sequences, 7% to 9% of them seen only once. Sequencing was performed on PBMCs, taken roughly seven weeks after the first yellow fever vaccination. Receptors were obtained from a young man who received the YFV17D yellow fever vaccine. The CDR3 runs from the conserved cysteine through the conserved F or W. Each record gives: D gene, clone size, CDR3 length, J gene, V gene, CDR3 DNA, CDR3 protein. D genes are given only for firm matches. Clone size is stated in some rows and not others, as once, few, many or a class when expanded.

NA NA 14 TRBJ1-1 TRBV12-3/TRBV12-4 TGTGCCAGCAGTTTTTGGGCGGAGGACACTGAAGCTTTCTTT CASSFWAEDTEAFF
TRBD1 few 13 TRBJ1-2 TRBV20-1 TGCAGTGCTCCGGGACAGGGAGACTATGGCTACACCTTC CSAPGQGDYGYTF
NA few 13 TRBJ1-2 TRBV6-5 TGTGCCAGCAGTTACTCGAGGCTGGGGGGCTACACCTTC CASSYSRLGGYTF
TRBD1 few 15 TRBJ2-1 TRBV7-9 TGTGCCAGCAGCTGGGGACAGGCCCCTTACAATGAGCAGTTCTTC CASSWGQAPYNEQFF
TRBD2 few 14 TRBJ2-1 TRBV4-2 TGTGCCAGCAGCGGTGGACTAGCGGAAAATGAGCAGTTCTTC CASSGGLAENEQFF
NA few 16 TRBJ1-5 TRBV4-2 TGTGCCAGCAGCCCCCTCCTCGCTTCTCTGGGTCAGCCCCAGCATTTT CASSPLLASLGQPQHF
NA many 14 TRBJ2-2 TRBV9 TGTGCCAGCAGCCCCTCAGGAAACACCGGGGAGCTGTTTTTT CASSPSGNTGELFF
NA NA 15 TRBJ2-1 TRBV5-1 TGCGCCAGCAGCTTGGGCGGGGCCGCCTACAATGAGCAGTTCTTC CASSLGGAAYNEQFF
NA few 17 TRBJ2-6 TRBV9 TGTGCCAGCAGCGTAGCACCCGGGGCTAGTGGGGCCAACGTCCTGACTTTC CASSVAPGASGANVLTF
NA NA 14 TRBJ2-5 TRBV11-2 TGTGCCAGCAGCTTAGGACCCGAAGCTGGGACCCAGTACTTC CASSLGPEAGTQYF
TRBD2 NA 15 TRBJ2-2 TRBV7-6 TGTGCCAGCAGCTTTGCGGGGGGATTCACCGGGGAGCTGTTTTTT CASSFAGGFTGELFF
TRBD1 NA 17 TRBJ1-6 TRBV27 TGTGCCAGCAGGCCACAGGGGGGGACCTCCTATAATTCACCCCTCCACTTT CASRPQGGTSYNSPLHF
NA NA 13 TRBJ1-5 TRBV24-1 TGTGCCACCAGCGCTCCCCCGGACGGACACCAGCATTTT CATSAPPDGHQHF
NA few 14 TRBJ2-1 TRBV7-9 TGTGCCAGCAGCTTAAGTAACAGCTACAATGAGCAGTTCTTC CASSLSNSYNEQFF
NA few 13 TRBJ2-7 TRBV9 TGTGCCAGCAGCGTAGCGACCTCCTACGAGCAGTACTTC CASSVATSYEQYF
NA few 14 TRBJ2-1 TRBV7-2 TGTGCCAGCAGCTTATGGGGAACCAGCAATGAGCAGTTCTTC CASSLWGTSNEQFF
TRBD1 NA 13 TRBJ2-4 TRBV27 TGTGCCAGCAGTTGGGACAGCAAAAACATTCAGTACTTC CASSWDSKNIQYF
NA few 16 TRBJ2-3 TRBV5-4 TGTGCCAGCAGCTTGGCCGCGGGACTCCGCACAGATACGCAGTATTTT CASSLAAGLRTDTQYF
NA NA 15 TRBJ2-2 TRBV4-1 TGCGCCAGCAGCCAGGCGGCAGGTCGGCCCGGGGAGCTGTTTTTT CASSQAAGRPGELFF
NA NA 15 TRBJ1-5 TRBV5-4 TGTGCCAGCAGCTTGGGGGGGGATGGCAATCAGCCCCAGCATTTT CASSLGGDGNQPQHF